This T cell receptor beta chain derives from a study of T-cell reconstitution after alpha-beta-depleted transplantation in children. This clonotype was seen more than once but under ten times. Its antigen is currently unknown. CDR3 size: 11 residues. Germline CDR1 is LGHNT and CDR2 is FRNRAP. Trimming left V 6 bases short and J 4 bases short, with 6 bases between. Study-wide results and limits: T-cell counts and diversity at one year post-transplant came mainly from newly produced T cells.

Library preparation (for TCRbeta) was performed with unique molecular identifiers. MiXCR, run by TCRdb on the PCR reads, gives a single entry per CDR3 protein. This table has about 830,000 distinct CDR3 sequences, under 20% appearing once. The starting material was PBMCs, mostly from graft donor cells, obtained 360 days after TCRalphabeta/CD19-depleted stem cell transplant. The chain carries TRBV12-5 and TRBJ2-5; D gene ambiguous. The source is a male patient younger than 18 who had a stem cell transplant for acute lymphoblastic leukemia, so the T cells may come from the graft donor. DNA for the CDR3: TGTGCTAGTGGGCTGAGAGAGACCCAGTACTTC. This codes for CASGLRETQYF.